The rows below give T cell receptor beta chains drawn from one sample of a study of T cell responses to AZD1222 COVID-19 vaccine. TCRdb's copy holds only in-frame clones and misses some; the assay was immunoSEQ multiplex PCR. The sample consists of roughly 67,000 clones, 89% of them appearing once. The sequencing here drew on peripheral blood, taken 28 days after the second AZD1222 dose. The receptors shown here come from an adult who received the AZD1222 COVID-19 vaccine. CDR3s include the opening cysteine and the closing phenylalanine or tryptophan.

v_call cdr3_aa
TRBV6-6 CASSSGTPRTGELFF
TRBV11-2 CASSQFPFEKLFF
TRBV7-3 CASSLQPGQPKNTEAFF
TRBV6-2/TRBV6-3 CASSSFRQPQHF
TRBV5-4 CASMLKPAGELFF
TRBV5-4 CASRLEQGRRADTQYF
TRBV19 CASTHSRGGRYGYTF
TRBV28 CASSSDYGYTF
TRBV4-1 CASSQSPVGPPYEQYF
TRBV11-3 CASSPSPYTEAFF
TRBV29-1 CSVRRGGLLSEQFF
TRBV9 CASSTSGSPGNTIYF
TRBV6-2/TRBV6-3 CASSTGTTYEQYF
TRBV6-5 CASSYQGGHYGYTF
TRBV27 CASRASTDTQYF
TRBV12-3/TRBV12-4 CASSPGTYTEAFF
TRBV21-1 CASSRDRDTEAFF
TRBV11-2 CASSLVRGSYAEQYF
TRBV5-6 CASSLAGRQETQYF
TRBV5-4 CASSLVGLNTEAFF
TRBV28 CASTVGDRGYEQFF
TRBV3-1/TRBV3-2 CASSRQVGTEAFF
TRBV18 CASSPLANEQFF
TRBV7-3 CASSSGGLAGVGSYNEQFF
TRBV12-3/TRBV12-4 CASSLSAGGGYTF
TRBV29-1 CSSGGGQVNTEAFF
TRBV27 CASRPGGGYEQYF
TRBV27 CASKRQGGNTEAFF
TRBV6-6 CASSYRRENNEQFF
TRBV5-1 CASSLFEQGNSPLHF
TRBV29-1 CSAEPTSGTETQYF
TRBV6-2/TRBV6-3 CASSYQAGGRSDTQYF
TRBV29-1 CSVTPSKSYEQYF
TRBV11-1 CASSFAGAGGVETQYF
TRBV5-1 CASSLTDNEQFF
TRBV12-3/TRBV12-4 CASSSSSTYEQYF
TRBV30 CAWSPAYEQYF
TRBV5-4 CASRLGPEEKLFF
TRBV6-5 CASLNKGPYEQYF
TRBV5-1 CASSSGRADTQYF
TRBV7-9 CASSPGSLAGVQFF
TRBV5-8 CAAAPSSYEQYF
TRBV7-8 CASTLGGGFGHGKSYGYTF
TRBV7-9 CASSLMSSGRDEQFF
TRBV5-1 CASSLGTVGEKLFF
TRBV9 CASSVGASVETQYF
TRBV7-7 CASSLQQGFTDTQYF
TRBV4-2 CASSQDLGTSGAEQYF
TRBV29-1 CSGRYNEQFF
TRBV18 CASSLNSLGYEQYF
TRBV6-5 CASTFSGRGTEAFF
TRBV7-9 CATGFANTGELFF
TRBV4-3 CASSQAPTGANYGYTF
TRBV11-2 CASILRASSYEQYF
TRBV9 CASSVEEADLVYEQYF